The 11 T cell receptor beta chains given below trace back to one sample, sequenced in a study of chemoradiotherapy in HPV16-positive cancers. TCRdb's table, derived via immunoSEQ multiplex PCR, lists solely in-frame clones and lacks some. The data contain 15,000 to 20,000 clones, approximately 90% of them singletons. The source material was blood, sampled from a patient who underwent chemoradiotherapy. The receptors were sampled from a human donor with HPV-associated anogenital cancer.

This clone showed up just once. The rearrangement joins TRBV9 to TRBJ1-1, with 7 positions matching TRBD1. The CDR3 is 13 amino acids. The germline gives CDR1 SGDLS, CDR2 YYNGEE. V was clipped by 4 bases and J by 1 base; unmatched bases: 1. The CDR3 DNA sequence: TGTGCCAGCAGCAGGACAGGGAACACTGAAGCTTTCTTT. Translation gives CASSRTGNTEAFF.

The CDR3 sequence: CASSIGPTDTQYF. The CDR3 DNA is TGTGCCAGCAGCATCGGCCCCACAGATACGCAGTATTTT. The J gene is TRBJ2-3, the V gene TRBV9; unclear D gene. This CDR3 region has 13 residues. Per germline, CDR1 SGDLS and CDR2 YYNGEE. Trimming pared 4 bases from V and 2 bases from J, leaving 8 bases between.

The CDR3 sequence: CASSLVAGNLEQYF. The CDR3 DNA sequence: TGTGCCAGCAGCTTGGTGGCGGGGAATCTCGAGCAGTACTTC. The rearrangement links TRBV5-5 to TRBJ2-7; possible D gene TRBD2, 6 bases. The length of the CDR3 is 14 residues. Trimming stripped 0 bases from V and 6 bases from J, with 13 bases between. In germline, CDR1 is SGHKS, CDR2 YYEKEE (reference sequence).

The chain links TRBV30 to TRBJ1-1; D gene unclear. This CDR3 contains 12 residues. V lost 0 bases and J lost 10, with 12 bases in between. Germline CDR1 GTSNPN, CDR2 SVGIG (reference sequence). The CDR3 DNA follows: TGTGCCTGGAGTGTAACCGTTTTTAGAGCTTTCTTT. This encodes CAWSVTVFRAFF.

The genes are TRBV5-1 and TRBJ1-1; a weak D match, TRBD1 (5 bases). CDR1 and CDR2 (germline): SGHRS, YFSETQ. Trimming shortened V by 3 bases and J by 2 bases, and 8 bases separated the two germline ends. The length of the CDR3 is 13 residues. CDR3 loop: CASSSRVNTEAFF. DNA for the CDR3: TGCGCCAGCAGCTCCAGGGTAAACACTGAAGCTTTCTTT.

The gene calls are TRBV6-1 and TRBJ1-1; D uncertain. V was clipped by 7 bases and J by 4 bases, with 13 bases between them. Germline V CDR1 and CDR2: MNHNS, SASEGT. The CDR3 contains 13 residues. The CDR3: CASTLEVSTEAFF. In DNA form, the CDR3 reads TGTGCCAGCACTTTAGAAGTCAGCACTGAAGCTTTCTTT.

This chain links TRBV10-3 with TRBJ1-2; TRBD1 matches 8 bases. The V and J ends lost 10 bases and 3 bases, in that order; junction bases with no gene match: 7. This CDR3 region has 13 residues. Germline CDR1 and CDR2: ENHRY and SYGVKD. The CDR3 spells CATNRGGYYGYTF. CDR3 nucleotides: TGTGCCACTAACAGGGGGGGATACTATGGCTACACCTTC.

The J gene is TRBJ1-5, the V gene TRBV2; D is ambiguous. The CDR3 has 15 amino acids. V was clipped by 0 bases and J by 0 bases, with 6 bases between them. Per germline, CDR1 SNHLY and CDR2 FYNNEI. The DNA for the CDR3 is TGTGCCAGCAGTGAAGCAGCGTTTAGCAATCAGCCCCAGCATTTT. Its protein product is CASSEAAFSNQPQHF.

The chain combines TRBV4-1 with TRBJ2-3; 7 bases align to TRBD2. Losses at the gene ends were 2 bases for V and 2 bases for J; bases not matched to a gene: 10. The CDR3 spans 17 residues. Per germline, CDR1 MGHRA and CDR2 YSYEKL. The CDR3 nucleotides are TGCGCCAGCAGCCAACCACCCGGGACTACCTTCACAGATACGCAGTATTTT. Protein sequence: CASSQPPGTTFTDTQYF.

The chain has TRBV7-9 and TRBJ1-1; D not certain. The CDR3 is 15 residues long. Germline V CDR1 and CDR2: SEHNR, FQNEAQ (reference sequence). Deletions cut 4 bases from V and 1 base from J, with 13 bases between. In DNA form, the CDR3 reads TGTGCCAGCAGCTCGGGTGAAAAAAGGAACACTGAAGCTTTCTTT. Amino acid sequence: CASSSGEKRNTEAFF.

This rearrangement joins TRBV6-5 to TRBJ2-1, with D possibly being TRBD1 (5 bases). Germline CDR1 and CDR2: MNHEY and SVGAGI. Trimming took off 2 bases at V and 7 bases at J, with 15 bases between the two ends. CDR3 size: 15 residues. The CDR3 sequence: CASSYRDSPLNEQFF. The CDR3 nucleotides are TGTGCCAGCAGTTACCGAGACAGCCCTCTGAATGAGCAGTTCTTC.